This record covers a single TCR beta chain. Its antigen is unidentified. Profiled with immunoSEQ multiplex PCR; TCRdb holds only in-frame clones, not every one. The table shows 10,000 to 15,000 clones, with approximately 80% occurring only once. The record originates from a study of OX40 agonist ivuxolimab in advanced cancers. Regarding the study as a whole: Both blood CD4+ and CD8+ T cells showed clonal growth by week 6 at 0.1 to 3.0 mg/kg. Expanded clones belonging to CD8+ T cells outnumbered, on average, those of CD4+.

The source was CD4+ or CD8+ T cells sorted from blood, collected in a trial of the OX40 agonist ivuxolimab. The clonotype was recovered from an adult with an advanced solid tumor such as melanoma, head and neck, liver or kidney cancer.

CDR3 loop: CATRTGRDTEAFF. In DNA form, the CDR3 reads TGTGCCACCCGGACAGGGAGGGACACTGAAGCTTTCTTT. The chain links TRBV6-5 to TRBJ1-1; the match to TRBD1 covers 8 bases. The CDR3 sequence is 13 residues long. The germline gives CDR1 MNHEY, CDR2 SVGAGI. Trimming took 10 bases from V and 3 from J; bases not matched to a gene: 7.